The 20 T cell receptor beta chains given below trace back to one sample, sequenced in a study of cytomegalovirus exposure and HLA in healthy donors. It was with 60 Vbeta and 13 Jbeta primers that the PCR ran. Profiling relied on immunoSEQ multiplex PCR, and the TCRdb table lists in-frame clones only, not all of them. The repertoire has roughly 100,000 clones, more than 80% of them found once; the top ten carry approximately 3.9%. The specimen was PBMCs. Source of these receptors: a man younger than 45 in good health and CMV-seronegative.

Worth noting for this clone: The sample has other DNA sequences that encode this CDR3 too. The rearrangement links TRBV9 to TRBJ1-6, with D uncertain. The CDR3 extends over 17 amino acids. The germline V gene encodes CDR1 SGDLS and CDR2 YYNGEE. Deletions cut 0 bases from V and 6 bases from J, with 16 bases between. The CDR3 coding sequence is TGTGCCAGCAGCGTAGGAGCCACGCCTGGAGGTAATTCACCCCTCCACTTT. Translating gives CASSVGATPGGNSPLHF.

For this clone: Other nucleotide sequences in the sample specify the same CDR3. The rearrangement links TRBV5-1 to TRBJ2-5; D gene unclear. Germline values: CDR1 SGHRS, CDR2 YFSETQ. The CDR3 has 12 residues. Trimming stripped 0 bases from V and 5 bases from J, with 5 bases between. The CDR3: CASSLASETQYF. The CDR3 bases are TGCGCCAGCAGCTTGGCCTCGGAGACCCAGTACTTC.

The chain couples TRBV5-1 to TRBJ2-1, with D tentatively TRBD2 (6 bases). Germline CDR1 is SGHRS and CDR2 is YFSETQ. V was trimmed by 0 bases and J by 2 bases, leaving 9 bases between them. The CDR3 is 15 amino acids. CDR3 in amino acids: CASSLVPSAYNEQFF. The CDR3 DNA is TGCGCCAGCAGCTTGGTCCCTAGCGCCTACAATGAGCAGTTCTTC.

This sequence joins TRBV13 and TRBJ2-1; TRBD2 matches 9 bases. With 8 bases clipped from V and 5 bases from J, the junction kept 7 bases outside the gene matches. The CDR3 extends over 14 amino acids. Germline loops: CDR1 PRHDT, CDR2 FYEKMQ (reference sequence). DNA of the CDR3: TGTGCCAGCCTTTTTTCTAGCGGGAACAATGAGCAGTTCTTC. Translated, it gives CASLFSSGNNEQFF. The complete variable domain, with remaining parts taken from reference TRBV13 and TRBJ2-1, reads AAGVIQSPRHLIKEKRETATLKCYPIPRHDTVYWYQQGPGQDPQFLISFYEKMQSDKGSIPDRFSAQQFSDYHSELNMSSLELGDSALYFCASLFSSGNNEQFFGPGTRLTVL.

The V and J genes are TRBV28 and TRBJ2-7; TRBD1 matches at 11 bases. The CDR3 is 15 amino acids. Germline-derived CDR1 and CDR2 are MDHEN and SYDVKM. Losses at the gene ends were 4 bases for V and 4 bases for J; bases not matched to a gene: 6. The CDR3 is CASSYRTGGMYEQYF. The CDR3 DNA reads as TGTGCCAGCAGTTACCGGACAGGGGGCATGTACGAGCAGTACTTC.

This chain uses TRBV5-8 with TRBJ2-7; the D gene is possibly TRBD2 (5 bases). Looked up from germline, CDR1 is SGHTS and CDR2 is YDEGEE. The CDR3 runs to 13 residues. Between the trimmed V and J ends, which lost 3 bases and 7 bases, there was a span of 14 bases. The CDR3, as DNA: TGTGCCAGCAGCTGGCAGGAGGCCGGGGAGCAGTACTTC. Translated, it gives CASSWQEAGEQYF.

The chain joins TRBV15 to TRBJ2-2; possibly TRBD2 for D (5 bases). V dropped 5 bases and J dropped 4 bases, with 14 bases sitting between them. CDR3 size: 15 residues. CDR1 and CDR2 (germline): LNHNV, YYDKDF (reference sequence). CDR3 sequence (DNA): TGTGCCACCAGCCTTACTAGATCAGGCACCGGGGAGCTGTTTTTT. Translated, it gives CATSLTRSGTGELFF.

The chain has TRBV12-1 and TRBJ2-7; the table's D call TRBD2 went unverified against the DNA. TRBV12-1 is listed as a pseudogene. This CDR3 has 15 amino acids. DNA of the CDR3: TGTGCCAGCAGCCCTCAGCCTAGCCGCCTCTACGAGCAGTACTTC. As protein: CASSPQPSRLYEQYF.

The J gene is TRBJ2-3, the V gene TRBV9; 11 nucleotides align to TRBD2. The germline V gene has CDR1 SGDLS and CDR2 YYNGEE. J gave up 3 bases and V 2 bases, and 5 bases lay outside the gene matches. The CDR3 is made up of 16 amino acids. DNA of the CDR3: TGTGCCAGCAGCGTGGGGGGACTAGCGGATACAGATACGCAGTATTTT. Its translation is CASSVGGLADTDTQYF.

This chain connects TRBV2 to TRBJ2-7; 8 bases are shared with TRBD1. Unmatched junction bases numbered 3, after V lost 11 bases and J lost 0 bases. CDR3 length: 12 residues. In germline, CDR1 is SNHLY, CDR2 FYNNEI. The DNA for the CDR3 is TGTGCCGGGCAGGGGGCCTCCTACGAGCAGTACTTC. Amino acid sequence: CAGQGASYEQYF.

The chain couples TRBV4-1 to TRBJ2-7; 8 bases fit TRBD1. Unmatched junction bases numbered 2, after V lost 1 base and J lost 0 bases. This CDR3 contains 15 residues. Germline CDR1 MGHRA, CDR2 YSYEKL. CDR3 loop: CASSQGRGPSYEQYF. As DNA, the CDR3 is TGCGCCAGCAGCCAAGGCAGGGGGCCCTCCTACGAGCAGTACTTC.

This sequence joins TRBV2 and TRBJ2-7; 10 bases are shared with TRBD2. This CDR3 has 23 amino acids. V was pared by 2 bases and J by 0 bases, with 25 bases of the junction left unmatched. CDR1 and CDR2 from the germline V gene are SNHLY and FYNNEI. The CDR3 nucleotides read TGTGCCAGCAGTGAAACTGCTTGGATGAGAGCCAGCGGGAGGGCCGCCCTCTCCTACGAGCAGTACTTC. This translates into CASSETAWMRASGRAALSYEQYF.

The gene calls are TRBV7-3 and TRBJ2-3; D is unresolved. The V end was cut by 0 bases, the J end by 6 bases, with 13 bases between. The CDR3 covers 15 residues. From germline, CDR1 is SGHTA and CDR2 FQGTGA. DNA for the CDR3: TGTGCCAGCAGCTTAACAATTGGAGCTCGGGATACGCAGTATTTT. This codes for CASSLTIGARDTQYF.

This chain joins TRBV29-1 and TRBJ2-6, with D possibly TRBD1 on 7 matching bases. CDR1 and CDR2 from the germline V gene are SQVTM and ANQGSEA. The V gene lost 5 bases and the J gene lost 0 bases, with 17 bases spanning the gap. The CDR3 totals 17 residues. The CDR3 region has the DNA TGCAGCGTTATACCGGACAGGACTATCTCTGGGGCCAACGTCCTGACTTTC. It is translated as CSVIPDRTISGANVLTF.

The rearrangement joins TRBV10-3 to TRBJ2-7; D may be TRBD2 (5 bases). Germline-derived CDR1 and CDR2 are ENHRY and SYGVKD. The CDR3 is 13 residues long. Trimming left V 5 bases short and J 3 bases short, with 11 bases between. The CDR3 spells CAISPGGYYEQYF. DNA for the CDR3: TGTGCCATCAGTCCAGGCGGGTACTACGAGCAGTACTTC.

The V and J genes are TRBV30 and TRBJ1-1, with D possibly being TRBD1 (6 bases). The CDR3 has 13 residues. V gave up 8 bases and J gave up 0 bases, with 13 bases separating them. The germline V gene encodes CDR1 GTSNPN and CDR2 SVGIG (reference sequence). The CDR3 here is CAHRPGVNTEAFF. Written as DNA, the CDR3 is TGTGCCCACCGACCAGGGGTGAACACTGAAGCTTTCTTT.

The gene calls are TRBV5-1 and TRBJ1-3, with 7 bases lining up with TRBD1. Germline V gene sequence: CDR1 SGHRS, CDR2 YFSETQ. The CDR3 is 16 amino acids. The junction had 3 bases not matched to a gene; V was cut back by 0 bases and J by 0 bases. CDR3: CASSLVQGFSGNTIYF. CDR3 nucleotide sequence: TGCGCCAGCAGCTTGGTACAGGGGTTCTCTGGAAACACCATATATTTT.

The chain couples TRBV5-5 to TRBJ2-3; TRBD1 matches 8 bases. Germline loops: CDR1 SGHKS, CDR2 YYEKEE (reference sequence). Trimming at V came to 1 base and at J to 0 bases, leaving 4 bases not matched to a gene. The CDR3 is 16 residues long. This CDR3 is CASSLFRGQSTDTQYF. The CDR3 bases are TGTGCCAGCAGCTTGTTCAGGGGGCAGAGCACAGATACGCAGTATTTT.

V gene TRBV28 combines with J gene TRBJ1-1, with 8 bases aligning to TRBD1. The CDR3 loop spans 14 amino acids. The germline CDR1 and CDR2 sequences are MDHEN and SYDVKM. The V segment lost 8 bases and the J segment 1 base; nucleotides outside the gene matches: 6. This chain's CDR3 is CASRPGTGNTEAFF. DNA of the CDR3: TGTGCCAGCCGTCCCGGGACAGGGAACACTGAAGCTTTCTTT.

CDR3 nucleotides: TGTGCCAGCAGCCAAAAGACGGGGACGAACACCGGGGAGCTGTTTTTT. This encodes CASSQKTGTNTGELFF. The gene calls are TRBV14 and TRBJ2-2; tentative D call: TRBD2 (5 bases). The CDR3 has 16 residues. CDR1 SGHDN and CDR2 FVKESK come from the germline V gene. The V gene lost 2 bases and the J gene lost 0 bases, with 10 bases spanning the gap.